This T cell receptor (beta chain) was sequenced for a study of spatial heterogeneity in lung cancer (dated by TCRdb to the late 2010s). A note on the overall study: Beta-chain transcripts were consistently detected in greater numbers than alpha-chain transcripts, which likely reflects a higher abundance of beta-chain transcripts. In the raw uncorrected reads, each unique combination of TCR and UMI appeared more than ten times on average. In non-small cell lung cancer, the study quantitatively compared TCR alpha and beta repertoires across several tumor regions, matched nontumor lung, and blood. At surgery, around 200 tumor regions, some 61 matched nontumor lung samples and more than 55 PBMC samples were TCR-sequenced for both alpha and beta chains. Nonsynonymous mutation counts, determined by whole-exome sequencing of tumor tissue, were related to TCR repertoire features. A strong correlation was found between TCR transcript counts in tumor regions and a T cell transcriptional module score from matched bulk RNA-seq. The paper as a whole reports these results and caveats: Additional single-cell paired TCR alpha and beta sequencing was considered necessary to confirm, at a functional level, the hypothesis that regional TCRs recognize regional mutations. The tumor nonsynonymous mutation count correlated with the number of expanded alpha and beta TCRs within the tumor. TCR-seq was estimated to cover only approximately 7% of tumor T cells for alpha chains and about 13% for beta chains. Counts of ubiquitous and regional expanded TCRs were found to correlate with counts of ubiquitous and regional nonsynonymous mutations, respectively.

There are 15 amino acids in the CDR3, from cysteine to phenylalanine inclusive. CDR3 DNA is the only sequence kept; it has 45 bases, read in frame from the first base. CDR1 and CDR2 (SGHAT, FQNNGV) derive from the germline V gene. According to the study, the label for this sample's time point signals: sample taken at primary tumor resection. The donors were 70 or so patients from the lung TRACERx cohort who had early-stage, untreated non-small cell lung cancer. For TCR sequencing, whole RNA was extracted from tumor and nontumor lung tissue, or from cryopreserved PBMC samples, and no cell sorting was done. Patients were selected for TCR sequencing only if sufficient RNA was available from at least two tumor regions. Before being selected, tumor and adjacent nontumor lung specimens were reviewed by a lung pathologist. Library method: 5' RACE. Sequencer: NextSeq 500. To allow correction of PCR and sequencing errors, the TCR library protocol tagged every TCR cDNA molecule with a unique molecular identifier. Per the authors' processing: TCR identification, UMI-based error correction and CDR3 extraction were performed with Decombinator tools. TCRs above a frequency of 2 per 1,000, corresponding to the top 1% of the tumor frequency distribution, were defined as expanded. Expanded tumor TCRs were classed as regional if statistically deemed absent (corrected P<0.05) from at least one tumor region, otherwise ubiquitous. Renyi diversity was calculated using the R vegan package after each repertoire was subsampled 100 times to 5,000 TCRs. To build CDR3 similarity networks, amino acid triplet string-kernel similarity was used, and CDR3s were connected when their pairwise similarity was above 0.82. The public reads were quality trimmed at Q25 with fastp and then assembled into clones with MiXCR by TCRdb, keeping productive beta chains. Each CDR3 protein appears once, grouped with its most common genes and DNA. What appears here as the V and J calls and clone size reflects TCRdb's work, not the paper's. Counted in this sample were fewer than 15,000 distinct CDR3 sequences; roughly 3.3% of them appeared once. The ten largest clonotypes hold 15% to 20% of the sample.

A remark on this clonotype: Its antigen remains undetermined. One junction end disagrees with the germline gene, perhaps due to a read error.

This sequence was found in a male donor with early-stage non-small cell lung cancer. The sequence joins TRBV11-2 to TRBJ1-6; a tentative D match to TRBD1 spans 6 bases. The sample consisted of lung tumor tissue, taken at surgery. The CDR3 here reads CASSPGTRGNSSLHF. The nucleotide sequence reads TGTGCCAGCAGCCCCGGGACACGGGGTAATTCATCCCTCCACTTT.